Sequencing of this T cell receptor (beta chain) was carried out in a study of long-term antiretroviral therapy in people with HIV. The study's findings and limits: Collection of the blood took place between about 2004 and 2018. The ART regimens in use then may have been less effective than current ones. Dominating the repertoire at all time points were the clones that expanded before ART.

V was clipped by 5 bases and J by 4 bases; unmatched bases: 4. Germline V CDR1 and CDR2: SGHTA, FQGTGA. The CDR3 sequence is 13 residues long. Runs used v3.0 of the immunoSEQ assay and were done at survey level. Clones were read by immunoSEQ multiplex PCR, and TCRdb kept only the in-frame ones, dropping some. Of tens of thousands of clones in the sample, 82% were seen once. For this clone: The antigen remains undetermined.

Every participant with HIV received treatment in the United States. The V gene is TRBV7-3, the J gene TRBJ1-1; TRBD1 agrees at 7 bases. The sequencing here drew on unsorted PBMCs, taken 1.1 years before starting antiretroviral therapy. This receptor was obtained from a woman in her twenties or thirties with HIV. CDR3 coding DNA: TGTGCCAGCAGCGTAGACAGGGTCACTGAAGCTTTCTTT. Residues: CASSVDRVTEAFF.